This TCR beta chain was captured by sequencing in a study of siplizumab effects on memory and regulatory T cells. Sequenced by immunoSEQ multiplex PCR; TCRdb stores in-frame clones only, minus some. The sample contains about 50,000 clones, about 90% of which appear only once. Germline V gene lookup returns CDR1 SGHTA and CDR2 FQGTGA. The CDR3 contains 15 residues. The germline V and J ends were trimmed by 0 bases and 6 bases, with 15 bases remaining between them. Material for sequencing was naive CD8+ T cells sorted from blood. The receptor's source is a human donor in good health. The J gene is TRBJ2-7, the V gene TRBV7-3, with D maybe TRBD1 (6 bases). Written as DNA, the CDR3 is TGTGCCAGCAGCTTAACGGCAGGGGCAGTGTCCGAGCAGTACTTC. Translating it yields CASSLTAGAVSEQYF.